This T cell receptor (beta chain) was retrieved from a study of blood T cell dynamics during melanoma immunotherapy. The V and J ends lost 7 bases and 1 base, in that order; junction bases with no gene match: 4. Germline loops: CDR1 SGHDN, CDR2 FVKESK. CDR3 size: 14 residues. The data were produced by immunoSEQ multiplex PCR, yet TCRdb's version contains in-frame clones alone and is incomplete. The profile shows 10,000 to 15,000 clones, approximately 87% of them singletons. Time point: week 3, after first cycle of checkpoint inhibitor. The rearrangement joins TRBV14 to TRBJ1-1; 9 bases map to TRBD1. The sequence came from a human donor with melanoma. The sequenced sample was blood, obtained from a patient treated with checkpoint blockade. Here the CDR3 reads CASTTGGWNTEAFF. The CDR3 bases are TGTGCCAGCACCACAGGGGGCTGGAACACTGAAGCTTTCTTT.